Listed here are 18 T cell receptor beta chains from one sample, sequenced in a study of identifying expanded T cells in peripheral blood. Clones were read by immunoSEQ multiplex PCR, and TCRdb kept only the in-frame ones, dropping some. The table records 80,000 to 90,000 clones, 75% to 90% of them present only once. Sample: blood. Source of these receptors: a person aged 18-69 years in good health.

The chain employs TRBV4-3 and TRBJ2-2; 9 bases map to TRBD2. Germline V gene lookup returns CDR1 LGHNA and CDR2 YSLEER. Germline trimming cut 0 bases from V and 4 bases from J; bases unmatched to any gene: 3. The length of the CDR3 is 16 residues. The CDR3 sequence: CASSQERLAATGELFF. CDR3 nucleotides: TGCGCCAGCAGCCAAGAGCGACTAGCGGCCACCGGGGAGCTGTTTTTT.

This clone was seen a handful of times. The chain joins TRBV6-4 to TRBJ1-2, with a tentative D call TRBD1 (6 bases). Germline V lookup: CDR1 MRHNA, CDR2 SNTAGT. The CDR3 has 14 residues. The V gene lost 3 bases and the J gene lost 8 bases, with 16 bases spanning the gap. The CDR3 nucleotides are TGTGCCAGCAGTGAGTCAGCAGGGGATTGGGGCTACACCTTC. Translating gives CASSESAGDWGYTF.

The DNA of the CDR3 is TGTGCCAGCAGTCCCCCGGGACTAGCGGGAGTTCGCGATACGCAGTATTTT. It encodes CASSPPGLAGVRDTQYF. This chain connects TRBV28 to TRBJ2-3; TRBD2 matches 14 bases. The J segment lost 6 bases and the V segment lost 5 bases, leaving 10 bases of the junction unmatched. CDR3 length: 17 amino acids. The germline V gene encodes CDR1 MDHEN and CDR2 SYDVKM. The full variable domain, with the rest looked up from reference TRBV28 and TRBJ2-3, is DVKVTQSSRYLVKRTGEKVFLECVQDMDHENMFWYRQDPGLGLRLIYFSYDVKMKEKGDIPEGYSVSREKKERFSLILESASTNQTSMYLCASSPPGLAGVRDTQYFGPGTRLTVL.

V gene TRBV27 combines with J gene TRBJ2-1; TRBD2 agrees at 8 bases. V was clipped by 2 bases and J by 4 bases; unmatched bases: 7. The germline CDR1 and CDR2 sequences are MNHEY and SMNVEV (reference sequence). The CDR3 length is 16 residues. CDR3 sequence: CASSLRASGLYNEQFF. In DNA, the CDR3 is TGTGCCAGCAGTTTACGGGCTAGCGGGTTATACAATGAGCAGTTCTTC.

This clone was detected only once. The chain uses TRBV11-2 and TRBJ2-2, with D unresolved. This CDR3 contains 12 residues. The germline V gene has CDR1 SGHAT and CDR2 FQNNGV. Trimming took 5 bases from V and 8 from J, leaving 9 bases between them. CDR3 nucleotides: TGTGCCAGCAGCGCCGGACCGGGGGAGCTGTTTTTT. It specifies CASSAGPGELFF.

The chain employs TRBV28 and TRBJ1-5; TRBD1 matches at 7 bases. The CDR3 has 18 amino acids. The germline CDR1 and CDR2 sequences are MDHEN and SYDVKM. J lost 4 bases, V lost 5 bases, and 17 bases had no gene match. The CDR3 bases are TGTGCCAGCAGTCCCCGTGGACGGGCAGGGGGTTCAAATCAGCCCCAGCATTTT. Translated, it gives CASSPRGRAGGSNQPQHF.

This clone appeared a single time. The rearrangement uses TRBV28 and TRBJ1-6; D is unclear. The germline V gene has CDR1 MDHEN and CDR2 SYDVKM. V lost 7 bases, J lost 6 bases, and 10 bases lay in between. This CDR3 has 13 amino acids. The CDR3 region has the DNA TGTGCCAGCAAGGAGGAGATTAATTCACCCCTCCACTTT. Translating it yields CASKEEINSPLHF.

J is TRBJ1-2 and V is TRBV2; D is ambiguous. Germline V CDR1 and CDR2: SNHLY, FYNNEI. The V end lost 5 bases, the J end lost 2 bases, and 9 bases lay between the germline ends. CDR3 length: 13 amino acids. The CDR3 DNA follows: TGTGCCAGCAGTTCCGAGATGAACTATGGCTACACCTTC. It specifies CASSSEMNYGYTF.

The rearrangement joins TRBV12-5 to TRBJ1-1; TRBD1 might be the D (5 bases). Germline CDR1 is LGHNT and CDR2 is FRNRAP. The germline V and J ends were trimmed by 0 bases and 0 bases, with 11 bases remaining between them. CDR3 size: 16 residues. CDR3 sequence: CASGLVLGVVNTEAFF. The CDR3, as DNA: TGTGCTAGTGGTTTGGTACTAGGGGTGGTGAACACTGAAGCTTTCTTT.

The V gene is TRBV29-1, the J gene TRBJ2-7, with TRBD1 matching over 8 bases. Per germline, CDR1 SQVTM and CDR2 ANQGSEA. With V trimmed by 6 bases and J by 4 bases, 8 bases remained unmatched. The CDR3 totals 13 residues. In DNA form, the CDR3 reads TGCAGCGTCCAGGGCAGGGGGCTATACGAGCAGTACTTC. Amino acids: CSVQGRGLYEQYF.

This clone was seen just once. The CDR3 DNA sequence: TGTGCCAGCTCACCGTCCCGGGACAGGGACGAGAATGGCTACACCTTC. Residues: CASSPSRDRDENGYTF. V and J are TRBV18 and TRBJ1-2; 9 bases are a match to TRBD1. Losses at the gene ends were 3 bases for V and 6 bases for J; bases not matched to a gene: 11. Germline CDR1 is KGHSH and CDR2 is LQKENI. The CDR3 is 16 residues long.

The gene calls are TRBV18 and TRBJ2-3; 8 bases fit TRBD1. The junction had 1 base not matched to a gene; V was cut back by 4 bases and J by 4 bases. The CDR3 is 13 amino acids. The germline gives CDR1 KGHSH, CDR2 LQKENI. The CDR3 region has the DNA TGTGCCAGCTCACAGACAGGGGCAGATACGCAGTATTTT. Protein product: CASSQTGADTQYF.

V and J are TRBV5-4 and TRBJ2-3, with 10 bases lining up with TRBD2. Germline loops: CDR1 SGHNT, CDR2 YYREEE (reference sequence). Unmatched junction bases numbered 6, after V lost 0 bases and J lost 5 bases. CDR3 length: 16 residues. DNA for the CDR3: TGTGCCAGCAGCTTGGGGAGCGGGGGGGCAGGAGATACGCAGTATTTT. Amino acid sequence: CASSLGSGGAGDTQYF.

This chain uses TRBV6-5 with TRBJ2-2; tentatively, D is TRBD2 (6 bases). The CDR3 contains 13 residues. Germline assignment: CDR1 MNHEY and CDR2 SVGAGI. V was shortened by 4 bases and J by 7 bases, with 10 bases between the two germline ends. CDR3 amino acids: CASSSGVGGELFF. CDR3 nucleotides: TGTGCCAGCAGTTCGGGGGTCGGCGGGGAGCTGTTTTTT.

The chain couples TRBV19 to TRBJ1-1; D may be TRBD1 (6 bases). Germline V gene sequence: CDR1 LNHDA, CDR2 SQIVND (reference sequence). Deletions cut 7 bases from V and 4 bases from J, with 10 bases between. The CDR3 consists of 12 residues. For the CDR3, the DNA is TGTGCCAGTACTACAGGGATCACTGAAGCTTTCTTT. It yields the protein CASTTGITEAFF.

As for this clone: The sample contains more than one DNA sequence encoding this CDR3. The chain couples TRBV7-2 to TRBJ2-2; 11 nucleotides line up with TRBD2. Trimming at V came to 1 base and at J to 5 bases, leaving 0 bases not matched to a gene. This CDR3 is 15 amino acids long. Per germline, CDR1 SGHTA and CDR2 FQGNSA. The CDR3 here is CASSLGLAGTGELFF. The CDR3 region has the DNA TGTGCCAGCAGCTTAGGACTAGCGGGGACCGGGGAGCTGTTTTTT.

The chain recombines TRBV7-3 with TRBJ2-5; 8 bases agree with TRBD1. V was pared by 3 bases and J by 5 bases, with 8 bases of the junction left unmatched. The CDR3 is made up of 15 amino acids. Germline lookup yields CDR1 SGHTA and CDR2 FQGTGA. The CDR3 DNA reads as TGTGCCAGCAGCTTTGCAGGGGGCTTCGGGGAGACCCAGTACTTC. Translating gives CASSFAGGFGETQYF.

The genes are TRBV21-1 and TRBJ1-2. TRBV21-1 is a documented pseudogene. This CDR3 has 11 amino acids. CDR3 protein: CASREFYGYTF. In nucleotides, the CDR3 is TGTGCCAGCAGGGAGTTCTATGGCTACACCTTC.